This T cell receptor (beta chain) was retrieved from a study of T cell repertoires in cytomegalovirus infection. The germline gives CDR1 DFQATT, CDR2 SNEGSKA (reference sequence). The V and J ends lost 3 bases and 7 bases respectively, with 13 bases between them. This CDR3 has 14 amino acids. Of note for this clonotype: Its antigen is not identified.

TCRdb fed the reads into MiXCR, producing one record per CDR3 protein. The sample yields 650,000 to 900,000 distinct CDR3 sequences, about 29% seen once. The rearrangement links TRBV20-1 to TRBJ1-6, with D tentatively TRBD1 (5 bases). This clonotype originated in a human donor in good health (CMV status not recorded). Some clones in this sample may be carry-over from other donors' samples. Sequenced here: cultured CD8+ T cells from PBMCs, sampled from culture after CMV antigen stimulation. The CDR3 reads CSARDGTVNSPLHF. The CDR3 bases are TGCAGTGCTAGGGACGGGACGGTCAATTCACCCCTCCACTTT.